This TCR beta chain originates from a study of cytomegalovirus exposure and HLA in healthy donors. Whole-study context: Early release data held tens of millions of unique TCRs from HLA-typed donors. General study points: Most CMV-associated TCR beta chains appeared HLA-restricted in a later analysis. The authors enumerated some 170 TCR beta chains as linked to cytomegalovirus. Most TCR sequences proved rare, with some public TCRs found in many donors.

The PCR had 60 Vbeta and 13 Jbeta primers. Measured with immunoSEQ multiplex PCR; TCRdb has only the in-frame clones, and not every one. The repertoire holds 120,000 or so clones, with 81% as singletons. V shed 3 bases, J shed 5 bases, and the junction held 6 bases outside the gene matches. Germline V CDR1 and CDR2: SGHAT, FQNNGV. This CDR3 is 14 amino acids long. This clone was observed once. Its antigen is unidentified. The J gene is TRBJ2-5, the V gene TRBV11-2, with 7 nucleotides matching TRBD1. Sequencing input: PBMCs. The origin of this receptor is a man between 18 and 35 years old in good health and CMV-seronegative. The CDR3 sequence: CASSFRPRGETQYF. CDR3 sequence (DNA): TGTGCCAGCAGCTTTAGACCCAGGGGGGAGACCCAGTACTTC. Full variable domain (missing parts from reference TRBV11-2 and TRBJ2-5): EAGVAQSPRYKIIEKRQSVAFWCNPISGHATLYWYQQILGQGPKLLIQFQNNGVVDDSQLPKDRFSAERLKGVDSTLKIQPAKLEDSAVYLCASSFRPRGETQYFGPGTRLLVL.